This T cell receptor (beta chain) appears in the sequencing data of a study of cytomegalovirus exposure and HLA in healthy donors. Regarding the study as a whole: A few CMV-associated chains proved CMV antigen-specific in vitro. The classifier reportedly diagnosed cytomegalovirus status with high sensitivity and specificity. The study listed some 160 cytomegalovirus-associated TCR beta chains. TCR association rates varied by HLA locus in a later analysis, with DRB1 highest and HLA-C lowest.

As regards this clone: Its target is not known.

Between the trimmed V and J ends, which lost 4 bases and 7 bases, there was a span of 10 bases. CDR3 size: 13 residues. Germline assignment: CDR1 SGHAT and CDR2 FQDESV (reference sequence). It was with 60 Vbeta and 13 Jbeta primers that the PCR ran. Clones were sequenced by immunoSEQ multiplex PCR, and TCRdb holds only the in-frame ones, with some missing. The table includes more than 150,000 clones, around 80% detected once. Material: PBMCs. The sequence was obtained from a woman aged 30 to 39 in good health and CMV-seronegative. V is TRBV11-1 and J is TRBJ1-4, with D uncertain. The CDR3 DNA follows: TGTGCCAGCAGCTGGAGGTTCGGTGAAAAACTGTTTTTT. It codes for CASSWRFGEKLFF.